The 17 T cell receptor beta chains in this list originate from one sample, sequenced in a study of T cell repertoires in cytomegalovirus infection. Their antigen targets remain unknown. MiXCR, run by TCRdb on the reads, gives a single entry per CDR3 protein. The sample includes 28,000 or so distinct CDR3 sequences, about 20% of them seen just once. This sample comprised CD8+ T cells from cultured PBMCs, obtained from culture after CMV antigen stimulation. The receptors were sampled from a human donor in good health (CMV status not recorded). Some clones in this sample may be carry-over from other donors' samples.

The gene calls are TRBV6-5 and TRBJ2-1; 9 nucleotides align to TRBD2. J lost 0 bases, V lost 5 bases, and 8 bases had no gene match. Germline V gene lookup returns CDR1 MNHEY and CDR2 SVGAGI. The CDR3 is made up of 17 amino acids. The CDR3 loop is CASSSGRRKSSYNEQFF. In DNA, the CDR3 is TGTGCCAGCAGTAGCGGGAGGCGAAAGAGCTCCTACAATGAGCAGTTCTTC.

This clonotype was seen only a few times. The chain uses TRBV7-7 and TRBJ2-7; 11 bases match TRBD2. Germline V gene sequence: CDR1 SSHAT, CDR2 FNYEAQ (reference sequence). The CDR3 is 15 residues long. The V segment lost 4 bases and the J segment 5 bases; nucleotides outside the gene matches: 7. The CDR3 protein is CASSSGLAAPNEQYF. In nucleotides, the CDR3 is TGTGCCAGCAGCTCGGGACTAGCGGCGCCAAACGAGCAGTACTTC.

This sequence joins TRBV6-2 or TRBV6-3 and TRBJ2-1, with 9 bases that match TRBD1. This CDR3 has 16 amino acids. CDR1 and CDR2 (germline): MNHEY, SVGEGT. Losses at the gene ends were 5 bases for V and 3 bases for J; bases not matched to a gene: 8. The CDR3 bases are TGTGCCAGCAGTCCATCCGGGACAGGGAACTACAATGAGCAGTTCTTC. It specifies CASSPSGTGNYNEQFF.

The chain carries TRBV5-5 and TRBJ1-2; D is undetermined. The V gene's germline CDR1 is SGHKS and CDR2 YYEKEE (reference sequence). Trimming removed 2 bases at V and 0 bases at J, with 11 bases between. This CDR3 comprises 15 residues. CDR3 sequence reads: CASSFETSTNYGYTF. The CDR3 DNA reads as TGTGCCAGCAGCTTTGAGACAAGCACTAACTATGGCTACACCTTC.

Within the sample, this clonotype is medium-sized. CDR3 sequence reads: CASSFFGSTDTQYF. CDR3 in DNA: TGTGCCAGCAGTTTCTTCGGAAGCACAGATACGCAGTATTTT. The chain has TRBV12-3 or TRBV12-4 and TRBJ2-3, with unresolved D. Trimming pared 3 bases from V and 0 bases from J, leaving 7 bases between. There are 14 residues in the CDR3.

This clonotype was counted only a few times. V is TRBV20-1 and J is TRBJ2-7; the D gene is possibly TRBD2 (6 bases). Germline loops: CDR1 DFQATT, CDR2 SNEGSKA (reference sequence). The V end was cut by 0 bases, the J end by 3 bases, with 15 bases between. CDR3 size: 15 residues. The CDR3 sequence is CSARDWTGELYEQYF. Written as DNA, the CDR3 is TGCAGTGCTAGAGATTGGACGGGAGAGCTCTACGAGCAGTACTTC.

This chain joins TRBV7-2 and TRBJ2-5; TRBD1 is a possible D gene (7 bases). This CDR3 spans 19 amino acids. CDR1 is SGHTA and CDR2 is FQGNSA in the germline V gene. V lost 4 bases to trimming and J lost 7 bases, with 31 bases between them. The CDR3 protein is CASSSWGSGGGRRRVTQYF. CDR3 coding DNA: TGTGCCAGCAGCTCGTGGGGGTCAGGGGGTGGTAGGCGGAGGGTGACCCAGTACTTC.

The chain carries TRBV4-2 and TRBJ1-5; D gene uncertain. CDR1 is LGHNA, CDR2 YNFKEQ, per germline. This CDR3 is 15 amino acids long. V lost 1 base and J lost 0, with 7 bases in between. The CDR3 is CASSQGQNSNQPQHF. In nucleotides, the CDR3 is TGTGCCAGCAGCCAAGGGCAGAATAGCAATCAGCCCCAGCATTTT.

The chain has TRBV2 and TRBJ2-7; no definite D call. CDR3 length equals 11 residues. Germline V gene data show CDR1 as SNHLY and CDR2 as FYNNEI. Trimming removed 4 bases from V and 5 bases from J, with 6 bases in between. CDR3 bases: TGTGCCAGCAGTGTTAAGAACGAGCAGTACTTC. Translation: CASSVKNEQYF. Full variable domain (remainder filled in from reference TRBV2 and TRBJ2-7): EPEVTQTPSHQVTQMGQEVILRCVPISNHLYFYWYRQILGQKVEFLVSFYNNEISEKSEIFDDQFSVERPDGSNFTLKIRSTKLEDSAMYFCASSVKNEQYFGPGTRLTVT.

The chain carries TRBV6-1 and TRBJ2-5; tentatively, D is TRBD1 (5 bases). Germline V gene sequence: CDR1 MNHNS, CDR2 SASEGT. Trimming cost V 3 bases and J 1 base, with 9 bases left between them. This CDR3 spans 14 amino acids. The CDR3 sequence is CASSDWGVQETQYF. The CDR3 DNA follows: TGTGCCAGCAGTGACTGGGGCGTCCAAGAGACCCAGTACTTC.

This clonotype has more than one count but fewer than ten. The CDR3 nucleotides read TGCAGCGTTGTCGGACAGGGGGCCTCGGTGTATGGCTACACCTTC. This translates into CSVVGQGASVYGYTF. The chain uses TRBV29-1 and TRBJ1-2; 11 nucleotides agree with TRBD1. The junction had 9 bases not matched to a gene; V was cut back by 4 bases and J by 5 bases. Germline values: CDR1 SQVTM, CDR2 ANQGSEA. The CDR3 contains 15 residues.

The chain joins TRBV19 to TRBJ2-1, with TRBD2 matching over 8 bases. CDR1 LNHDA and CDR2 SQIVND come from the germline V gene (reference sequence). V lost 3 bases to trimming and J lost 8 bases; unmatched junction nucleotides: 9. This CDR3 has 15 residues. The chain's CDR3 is CASSITLAGTDEQFF. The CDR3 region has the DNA TGTGCCAGTAGTATTACTCTAGCGGGCACGGATGAGCAGTTCTTC.

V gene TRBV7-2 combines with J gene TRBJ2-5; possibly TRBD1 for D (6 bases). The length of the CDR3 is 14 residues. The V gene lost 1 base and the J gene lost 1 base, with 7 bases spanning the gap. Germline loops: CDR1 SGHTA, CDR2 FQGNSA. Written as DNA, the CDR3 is TGTGCCAGCAGCTTAGACAGGGTCCAAGAGACCCAGTACTTC. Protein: CASSLDRVQETQYF.

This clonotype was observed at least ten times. The CDR3 DNA reads as TGCGCCAGCAGCCAAGAGCCAGACAGCCAGTACACTGAAGCTTTCTTT. It codes for CASSQEPDSQYTEAFF. V and J are TRBV4-3 and TRBJ1-1; tentatively, D is TRBD1 (5 bases). V lost 0 bases and J lost 3, with 14 bases in between. This CDR3 is 16 amino acids long. Germline CDR1 reads LGHNA; CDR2 reads YSLEER.

The CDR3 sequence: CASSQGLAGREPYEQYF. Written as DNA, the CDR3 is TGTGCCAGCAGCCAAGGGCTCGCGGGCCGTGAGCCCTACGAGCAGTACTTC. The chain recombines TRBV4-2 with TRBJ2-7; perhaps TRBD2 as D (5 bases). V lost 1 base, J lost 2 bases, and 18 bases lay in between. The germline CDR1 and CDR2 sequences are LGHNA and YNFKEQ. There are 17 residues in the CDR3.

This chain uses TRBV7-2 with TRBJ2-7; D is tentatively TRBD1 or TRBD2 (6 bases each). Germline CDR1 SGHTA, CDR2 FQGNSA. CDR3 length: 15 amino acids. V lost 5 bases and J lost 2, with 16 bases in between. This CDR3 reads CASSPGAGLAYEQYF. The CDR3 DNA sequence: TGTGCCAGCAGCCCGGGGGCAGGGTTAGCCTACGAGCAGTACTTC.

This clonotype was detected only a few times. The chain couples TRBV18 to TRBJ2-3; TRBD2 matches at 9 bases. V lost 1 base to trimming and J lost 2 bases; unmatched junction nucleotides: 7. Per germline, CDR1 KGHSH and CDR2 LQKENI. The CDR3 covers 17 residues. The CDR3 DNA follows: TGTGCCAGCTCACCACGTCTCGCGGGAGGGTACACAGATACGCAGTATTTT. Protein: CASSPRLAGGYTDTQYF.